These 28 T cell receptor beta chains originate from one sample sequenced in a study of CD8 T cells in ankylosing spondylitis. Notes on the study in general: Typical of ankylosing spondylitis blood, it appeared, was a TCR beta motif of eight highly homologous variants.

TCRdb analysed the 5' RACE reads with MiXCR anew, one entry per CDR3 protein. The data contain approximately 440,000 distinct CDR3 sequences, 17% of them singletons. These TCRs' antigens remain unknown. The sample was blood, either unsorted or a sorted T cell fraction (not recorded which). Receptor source: a male donor with ankylosing spondylitis.

This clonotype was detected only a few times. The chain carries TRBV20-1 and TRBJ1-5; TRBD1 matches at 7 bases. The V gene's germline CDR1 is DFQATT and CDR2 SNEGSKA (reference sequence). After removal of 6 bases from V and 4 bases from J, the junction contained 9 bases not matched to a gene. CDR3 length: 14 residues. The CDR3 loop reads CSAPGQTLNQPQHF. DNA of the CDR3: TGCAGTGCGCCGGGACAGACCCTTAATCAGCCCCAGCATTTT.

This clonotype was detected ten times or more. The V call is TRBV6-2 or TRBV6-3, the J call TRBJ2-7, with TRBD1 identical over 7 bases. The CDR3 is 15 residues long. V trimming: 6 bases; J trimming: 3 bases; junction bases outside the gene matches: 11. Germline V lookup: CDR1 MNHEY, CDR2 SVGEGT. The CDR3 spells CASSPWGTESYEQYF. The CDR3 DNA sequence: TGTGCCAGCAGCCCCTGGGGGACAGAGAGCTACGAGCAGTACTTC.

This clonotype was counted between two and nine times. The chain is built from TRBV20-1 and TRBJ2-1; 10 nucleotides line up with TRBD2. J was trimmed by 7 bases and V by 3 bases; bases with no gene match: 12. The CDR3 loop spans 16 amino acids. Germline-derived CDR1 and CDR2 are DFQATT and SNEGSKA (reference sequence). The CDR3 region has the DNA TGCAGTGCTAGCTCAAGCGGGGGGGCTGGGCGGAATGAGCAGTTCTTC. This gives the protein CSASSSGGAGRNEQFF.

The CDR3 here is CASSLRTEYSPLHF. DNA of the CDR3: TGTGCCAGCAGCTTACGAACAGAGTATTCACCCCTCCACTTT. The chain has TRBV11-2 and TRBJ1-6; D gene uncertain. The length of the CDR3 is 14 residues. The V gene lost 2 bases and the J gene lost 8 bases, with 10 bases spanning the gap. Germline V gives CDR1 SGHAT, CDR2 FQNNGV.

In its sample, this clonotype was seen many times. The chain has TRBV7-2 and TRBJ2-3; D is ambiguous. V lost 1 base to trimming and J lost 2 bases, with 10 bases between them. Germline CDR1 reads SGHTA; CDR2 reads FQGNSA. The CDR3 is 15 amino acids. CDR3 DNA: TGTGCCAGCAGCTTAGGACTCCTGTCCACAGATACGCAGTATTTT. Translation: CASSLGLLSTDTQYF.

This clonotype was recorded a few times. The gene calls are TRBV6-2 or TRBV6-3 and TRBJ1-5, with D unclear. With 7 bases removed from V and 0 bases from J, the gap between germline ends came to 16 bases. The CDR3 has 16 residues. Per germline, CDR1 MNHEY and CDR2 SVGEGT. The CDR3 loop reads CASTQSEGSSNQPQHF. The CDR3 DNA sequence: TGTGCCAGCACCCAATCGGAGGGATCTAGCAATCAGCCCCAGCATTTT.

The V call is TRBV3-1, the J call TRBJ1-2; the D is unclear. This CDR3 spans 12 amino acids. Germline V gives CDR1 LGHDT, CDR2 YNNKEL (reference sequence). V lost 2 bases, J lost 8 bases, and 9 bases lay in between. The CDR3 is CASSQISGGYTF. The CDR3 region has the DNA TGTGCCAGCAGCCAAATATCCGGCGGCTACACCTTC.

The table lists this clonotype with a count of one. This sequence joins TRBV28 and TRBJ1-5; D is unclear. Germline lookup yields CDR1 MDHEN and CDR2 SYDVKM. V dropped 3 bases and J dropped 0 bases, with 15 bases sitting between them. CDR3 length: 17 residues. CDR3 bases: TGTGCCAGCAGTTTTTTATCGGGCAGCTATAGCAATCAGCCCCAGCATTTT. Its translation is CASSFLSGSYSNQPQHF.

This clonotype was seen a handful of times. The V and J genes are TRBV29-1 and TRBJ2-5; D gene unclear. The CDR3 covers 10 residues. Germline V gives CDR1 SQVTM, CDR2 ANQGSEA. V lost 8 bases and J 4 bases, leaving 8 bases between the germline ends. CDR3 coding DNA: TGCAGCTGTTCATCAGAGACCCAGTACTTC. It codes for CSCSSETQYF. Full variable domain (missing parts from reference TRBV29-1 and TRBJ2-5): SAVISQKPSRDICQRGTSLTIQCQVDSQVTMMFWYRQQPGQSLTLIATANQGSEATYESGFVIDKFPISRPNLTFSTLTVSNMSPEDSSIYLCSCSSETQYFGPGTRLLVL.

This clonotype was seen more than once but under ten times. The rearrangement joins TRBV12-3 or TRBV12-4 to TRBJ1-1; no firm D call. Trimming cost V 4 bases and J 1 base, with 10 bases left between them. The CDR3 spans 14 residues. Written as DNA, the CDR3 is TGTGCCAGCAGTTCCGACGGCAGGAACACTGAAGCTTTCTTT. The encoded protein is CASSSDGRNTEAFF.

This chain uses TRBV11-3 with TRBJ2-5; D unresolved. This CDR3 comprises 15 residues. Germline V gives CDR1 SGHNT, CDR2 YENEEA. V was cut by 1 base and J by 5 bases, with 14 bases left in between. The CDR3 region is CASSLGTTSEETQYF. CDR3 in DNA: TGTGCCAGCAGCTTAGGCACTACCTCGGAGGAGACCCAGTACTTC.

The chain links TRBV7-9 to TRBJ1-2; D unresolved. The CDR3 runs 12 residues. Germline-derived CDR1 and CDR2 are SEHNR and FQNEAQ (reference sequence). V shed 3 bases and J shed 8 bases, with 10 bases lying between them. CDR3 coding DNA: TGTGCCAGCAGCTTGTTGGAGAGGGGCTACACCTTC. It encodes CASSLLERGYTF. Using reference TRBV7-9 and TRBJ1-2 for the parts outside the CDR3, the full variable domain is DTGVSQNPRHKITKRGQNVTFRCDPISEHNRLYWYRQTLGQGPEFLTYFQNEAQLEKSRLLSDRFSAERPKGSFSTLEIQRTEQGDSAMYLCASSLLERGYTFGSGTRLTVV.

The chain recombines TRBV20-1 with TRBJ1-2; the D gene is possibly TRBD1 (5 bases). Germline CDR1 reads DFQATT; CDR2 reads SNEGSKA (reference sequence). Trimming cost V 1 base and J 2 bases, with 8 bases left between them. CDR3 length: 13 amino acids. The CDR3 is CSARVGQNYGYTF. The CDR3 coding sequence is TGCAGTGCTAGAGTAGGACAAAACTATGGCTACACCTTC.

This clonotype was seen more than once but under ten times. This sequence joins TRBV7-9 and TRBJ2-2; 7 nucleotides align to TRBD2. After removal of 1 base from V and 4 bases from J, the junction contained 3 bases not matched to a gene. From germline, CDR1 is SEHNR and CDR2 FQNEAQ (reference sequence). This CDR3 is built from 15 residues. The CDR3 loop reads CASSLERGGTGELFF. CDR3 sequence (DNA): TGTGCCAGCAGCTTAGAGCGGGGTGGCACCGGGGAGCTGTTTTTT.

The rearrangement joins TRBV29-1 to TRBJ1-2, with D uncertain. CDR3 length equals 14 residues. Germline V CDR1 and CDR2: SQVTM, ANQGSEA. V gave up 7 bases and J gave up 4 bases, with 19 bases separating them. CDR3 nucleotide sequence: TGCAGCGCATACCCTATGATAGGGTCCTATGGCTACACCTTC. Its protein product is CSAYPMIGSYGYTF.

On this clonotype itself: Being one base from a much bigger clone, this may be a read error. V gene TRBV4-3 combines with J gene TRBJ2-5; the D is unclear. CDR1 and CDR2 from the germline V gene are LGHNA and YSLEER. CDR3 length: 15 amino acids. The DNA for the CDR3 is TGCACCAGCAGCCTGGGCCAATGGGACCAAGAGACCCAGTACTTC. This translates into CTSSLGQWDQETQYF.

On this clonotype: Relative to the germline gene, one junction end is altered; a read error may explain this. V usage is TRBV5-1 and J usage is TRBJ2-6; TRBD1 might be the D (6 bases). The CDR3 spans 17 residues. Germline V gene sequence: CDR1 SGHRS, CDR2 YFSETQ. As DNA, the CDR3 is TGCGCCAGCAGCCCAGGGACAACGACCTCTGGGGCCAACGACCTGACTTTC. Its translation: CASSPGTTTSGANDLTF. Filled out from reference TRBV5-1 and TRBJ2-6, the complete variable domain reads KAGVTQTPRYLIKTRGQQVTLSCSPISGHRSVSWYQQTPGQGLQFLFEYFSETQRNKGNFPGRFSGRQFSNSRSEMNVSTLELGDSALYLCASSPGTTTSGANDLTFGAGSRLTVL.

This clonotype appeared a few times. The rearrangement uses TRBV12-3 or TRBV12-4 and TRBJ1-2; D not resolved. Trimming stripped 6 bases from V and 8 bases from J, with 10 bases between. The CDR3 covers 11 residues. Written as DNA, the CDR3 is TGTGCCAGCAGCCGGGGAGAGGGCTACACCTTC. Its protein is CASSRGEGYTF.

V usage is TRBV5-1 and J usage is TRBJ1-4; unclear D gene. V was cut by 4 bases and J by 5 bases, with 15 bases left in between. Germline V lookup: CDR1 SGHRS, CDR2 YFSETQ. The CDR3 sequence is 15 residues long. This CDR3 is CASSIAGTPNEKLFF. CDR3 nucleotides: TGCGCCAGCAGCATCGCAGGAACCCCAAATGAAAAACTGTTTTTT.

J is TRBJ2-1 and V is TRBV7-2, with D possibly being TRBD1 or TRBD2 (5 bases each). V lost 4 bases and J 13 bases, leaving 20 bases between the germline ends. Germline CDR1 reads SGHTA; CDR2 reads FQGNSA. The CDR3 consists of 14 residues. CDR3 bases: TGTGCCAGCAGCTCCGGGACCACTGTAACCTTCCAGTTCTTC. Amino acids: CASSSGTTVTFQFF.

This clonotype was recorded a few times. CDR3 residues: CASSLAPGGNTEAFF. The CDR3 bases are TGTGCCAGCAGCTTAGCTCCAGGGGGGAACACTGAAGCTTTCTTT. The rearrangement links TRBV7-2 to TRBJ1-1; 7 positions match TRBD1. Germline V gene sequence: CDR1 SGHTA, CDR2 FQGNSA. V gave up 0 bases and J gave up 1 base; unmatched junction bases: 2. The CDR3 loop spans 15 amino acids.

This clonotype was found a few times. The chain carries TRBV24-1 and TRBJ1-2; 7 bases line up with TRBD1. CDR1 is KGHDR, CDR2 SFDVKD, per germline. V lost 7 bases to trimming and J lost 4 bases; unmatched junction nucleotides: 8. This CDR3 has 14 amino acids. The CDR3: CATSARQGSYGYTF. The DNA of the CDR3 is TGTGCCACCAGCGCCCGACAGGGCAGCTATGGCTACACCTTC.

V is TRBV6-1 and J is TRBJ2-3; TRBD1 matches at 11 bases. The CDR3 totals 16 residues. CDR1 is MNHNS, CDR2 SASEGT, per germline. Trimming removed 5 bases from V and 4 bases from J; junction bases left unmatched: 8. In DNA form, the CDR3 reads TGTGCCAGCAGTCCTAGACCGGGACAGGGGGCAGATACGCAGTATTTT. Translation: CASSPRPGQGADTQYF.

V gene TRBV9 combines with J gene TRBJ1-2; D is unclear. CDR3 length: 13 residues. V lost 3 bases and J 2 bases, leaving 8 bases between the germline ends. Germline V gene data show CDR1 as SGDLS and CDR2 as YYNGEE. CDR3 DNA sequence: TGTGCCAGCAGCGCAAATAGGAACTATGGCTACACCTTC. The encoded protein is CASSANRNYGYTF.

The CDR3 bases are TGCAGCGTGGGACCTCCCAGCGGGAGGAACAATGAGCAGTTCTTC. Its translation is CSVGPPSGRNNEQFF. The chain combines TRBV29-1 with TRBJ2-1; 9 nucleotides line up with TRBD2. The CDR3 is 15 residues long. Trimming removed 6 bases from V and 5 bases from J; junction bases left unmatched: 11. Germline V gene data show CDR1 as SQVTM and CDR2 as ANQGSEA.

This clonotype was seen a few times. The chain has TRBV2 and TRBJ1-5, with 8 nucleotides matching TRBD1. This CDR3 region has 16 residues. The V and J ends lost 2 bases and 2 bases, in that order; junction bases with no gene match: 5. Per the germline V gene, CDR1 is SNHLY and CDR2 is FYNNEI. The CDR3 sequence: CASSESLGQGNQPQHF. Here the CDR3 DNA reads TGTGCCAGCAGTGAAAGTTTGGGACAGGGCAATCAGCCCCAGCATTTT.

This clonotype was picked up many times. The J gene is TRBJ1-3, the V gene TRBV27; no definite D call. Germline V gene sequence: CDR1 MNHEY, CDR2 SMNVEV (reference sequence). CDR3 length: 13 amino acids. Between the trimmed V and J ends, which lost 3 bases and 4 bases, there was a span of 7 bases. CDR3 protein: CASSFREGNTIYF. DNA of the CDR3: TGTGCCAGCAGTTTCCGCGAGGGAAACACCATATATTTT.

The chain combines TRBV11-3 with TRBJ1-1, with D perhaps TRBD1 (5 bases). Germline loops: CDR1 SGHNT, CDR2 YENEEA. This CDR3 spans 14 amino acids. The V gene lost 0 bases and the J gene lost 10 bases, with 15 bases spanning the gap. The CDR3 nucleotides read TGTGCCAGCAGCTTAGACGGTCTGGGGGACGGAGCTTTCTTT. Residues: CASSLDGLGDGAFF. The full variable domain, completed using reference TRBV11-3 and TRBJ1-1, is EAGVVQSPRYKIIEKKQPVAFWCNPISGHNTLYWYLQNLGQGPELLIRYENEEAVDDSQLPKDRFSAERLKGVDSTLKIQPAELGDSAVYLCASSLDGLGDGAFFGQGTRLTVV.